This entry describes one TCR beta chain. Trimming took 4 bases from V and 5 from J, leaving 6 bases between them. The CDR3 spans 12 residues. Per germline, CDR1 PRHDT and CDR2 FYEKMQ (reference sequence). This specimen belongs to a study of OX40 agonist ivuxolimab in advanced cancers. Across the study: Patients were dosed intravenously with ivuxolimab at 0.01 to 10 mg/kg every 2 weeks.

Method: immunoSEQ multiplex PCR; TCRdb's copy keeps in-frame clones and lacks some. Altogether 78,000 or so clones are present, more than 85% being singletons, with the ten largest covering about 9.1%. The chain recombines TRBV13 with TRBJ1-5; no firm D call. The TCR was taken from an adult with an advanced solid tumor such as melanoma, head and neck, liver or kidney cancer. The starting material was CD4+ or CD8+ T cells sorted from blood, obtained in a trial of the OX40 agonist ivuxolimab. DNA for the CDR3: TGTGCCAGCAGCTCTCAGCATCAGCCCCAGCATTTT. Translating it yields CASSSQHQPQHF.